This T cell receptor (beta chain) was recovered during a study of CD8 T cells in Susac syndrome. Germline V gene sequence: CDR1 SEHNR, CDR2 FQNEAQ (reference sequence). CDR3 length equals 12 residues. Trimming removed 3 bases at V and 7 bases at J, with 9 bases between. The authors sequenced TCR beta from blood CD8+ and CD4+ T cells. Negative isolation was used for CD8+ and CD4+ T cells, and FACS enrichment was applied to TEMRA cells. An input of about 0.5 to 1 ug of RNA was subjected to reverse transcription using random hexamers. It was immunoSEQ multiplex PCR that amplified TCR beta CDR3 across 54 Vbeta and 13 Jbeta. TCRdb called the immunoSEQ multiplex PCR reads again in MiXCR, with one record for every CDR3 protein. Of about 400,000 distinct CDR3 sequences in the sample, more than 80% were seen once.

The rearrangement joins TRBV7-9 to TRBJ1-1, with a possible D match to TRBD1 (5 bases). Sequenced material: CD8+ T cells from PBMCs. This sequence originates from a human donor with multiple sclerosis. This CDR3 is CASSFGHLEAFF. The CDR3 coding sequence is TGTGCCAGCAGCTTCGGACACCTTGAAGCTTTCTTT.